A selection of T cell receptor beta chains follows, all from one sample in a study of T cells after yellow fever vaccination. Each CDR3 protein is one row after TCRdb ran MiXCR on the 5' RACE reads. The table lists a few hundred thousand distinct CDR3 sequences, about a sixth of them singletons. This specimen was PBMCs, taken 4 to 6 days after the first yellow fever vaccination. These receptors were collected from a man between 18 and 29 years old who received the YFV17D yellow fever vaccine. Each CDR3 is given with its conserved first and last residue. D genes are given only for firm matches. Not every row has a clone size; where given, it reads once, few, many or a size class.

J,V,D,size,CDR3,DNA
TRBJ1-6,TRBV25-1,.,few,CASSEVAGRSFSPLHF,TGTGCCAGCAGTGAAGTGGCGGGACGATCCTTTTCACCCCTCCACTTT
TRBJ1-1,TRBV7-2,.,few,CASSFTTRHPMNTEAFF,TGTGCCAGCAGCTTCACCACCAGACATCCCATGAACACTGAAGCTTTCTTT
TRBJ2-2,TRBV18,TRBD1,few,CASSPSQGAMNTGELFF,TGTGCCAGCTCGCCATCACAGGGGGCGATGAACACCGGGGAGCTGTTTTTT
TRBJ1-5,TRBV5-5,.,many,CASSVRDSQPQHF,TGTGCCAGCAGCGTAAGGGATTCTCAGCCCCAGCATTTT
TRBJ2-3,TRBV7-2,TRBD2,.,CASSFFGGVPPTDTQYF,TGTGCCAGCAGCTTTTTTGGGGGGGTTCCCCCCACAGATACGCAGTATTTT
TRBJ2-4,TRBV7-9,.,.,CASRAGSQRNIQYF,TGTGCCAGCCGGGCCGGCAGCCAGCGGAACATTCAGTACTTC
TRBJ2-3,TRBV15,.,few,CATSRTSTDTQYF,TGTGCCACCAGCCGGACTAGCACAGATACGCAGTATTTT
TRBJ2-5,TRBV11-2,.,few,CASSKVPGSETQYF,TGTGCCAGCAGCAAAGTCCCGGGGAGTGAGACCCAGTACTTC
TRBJ1-5,TRBV27,.,many,CASSLLGDSNQPQHF,TGTGCCAGCAGTTTACTCGGAGATAGCAATCAGCCCCAGCATTTT
TRBJ2-3,TRBV7-2,.,few,CASSLWSSGPLDTQYF,TGTGCCAGCAGCTTGTGGAGTAGCGGTCCGCTAGATACGCAGTATTTT
TRBJ2-3,TRBV7-2,.,few,CASSLRGRTALLQYF,TGTGCCAGCAGCTTAAGGGGCAGAACGGCACTTTTGCAGTATTTT
TRBJ1-2,TRBV25-1,.,.,CASSEWVQEDYGYTF,TGTGCCAGCAGTGAATGGGTCCAGGAAGACTATGGCTACACCTTC
TRBJ1-5,TRBV18,.,.,CASSPDSTAQHF,TGTGCCAGCTCACCGGACAGTACGGCCCAGCATTTT
TRBJ1-6,TRBV11-2,.,few,CASSPLGRGESSPLHF,TGTGCCAGCAGCCCTTTGGGGAGGGGAGAGTCGTCACCCCTCCACTTT
TRBJ2-5,TRBV7-2,.,few,CASSRMGGETQYF,TGTGCCAGCAGCCGGATGGGCGGCGAGACCCAGTACTTC
TRBJ1-5,TRBV6-5,TRBD1,.,CASSYYRPQGADNQPQHF,TGTGCCAGCAGTTACTACCGGCCGCAGGGGGCTGATAATCAGCCCCAGCATTTT
TRBJ2-1,TRBV15,TRBD1,.,CATSSSGQGYNEQFF,TGTGCCACCAGCAGTTCCGGACAGGGGTACAATGAGCAGTTCTTC
TRBJ2-3,TRBV20-1,.,few,CSALRGDTQYF,TGCAGTGCCCTCCGGGGAGATACGCAGTATTTT
TRBJ1-2,TRBV12-3/TRBV12-4,TRBD1,many,CASSLANTGVNYGYTF,TGTGCCAGCAGTTTAGCGAATACAGGGGTGAACTATGGCTACACCTTC
TRBJ1-4,TRBV12-3/TRBV12-4,TRBD1,few,CASSLAPGQGNEKLFF,TGTGCCAGCAGTTTGGCGCCGGGACAGGGGAATGAAAAACTGTTTTTT
TRBJ2-5,TRBV19,.,few,CASSIGIGQETQYF,TGTGCCAGTAGTATCGGGATCGGGCAAGAGACCCAGTACTTC
TRBJ1-1,TRBV7-2,.,few,CASSFSRQEEAFF,TGTGCCAGCAGCTTTTCGCGTCAGGAAGAAGCTTTCTTT
TRBJ2-2,TRBV5-5,.,.,CASSPGSGSGELFF,TGTGCCAGCAGCCCCGGGAGCGGCAGCGGGGAGCTGTTTTTT
TRBJ2-3,TRBV6-5,.,.,CASSYSRAEPRDTQYF,TGTGCCAGCAGTTACTCGCGGGCGGAGCCCCGAGATACGCAGTATTTT
TRBJ1-2,TRBV20-1,.,few,CSAREVYGYTF,TGCAGTGCCCGAGAGGTGTATGGCTACACCTTC
TRBJ1-2,TRBV5-1,TRBD1,.,CASSFSQGASGYTF,TGCGCCAGCAGCTTTTCACAGGGGGCAAGTGGCTACACCTTC
TRBJ2-2,TRBV7-2,.,.,CASSGGPYGELFF,TGTGCCAGCAGCGGGGGTCCTTACGGGGAGCTGTTTTTT
TRBJ2-5,TRBV29-1,.,few,CSPIGLGETQYF,TGCAGCCCAATCGGGTTGGGCGAGACCCAGTACTTC
TRBJ1-2,TRBV27,TRBD1,many,CASSFGDRGHGYTF,TGTGCCAGCAGTTTTGGGGACAGGGGACATGGCTACACCTTC
TRBJ2-1,TRBV18,TRBD2,many,CASSPRSSGIRNEQFF,TGTGCCAGCTCACCCCGGTCTAGCGGGATACGAAATGAGCAGTTCTTC
TRBJ1-4,TRBV25-1,TRBD1,.,CASRRTGGEKLFF,TGTGCCAGCAGAAGGACAGGGGGGGAAAAACTGTTTTTT
TRBJ2-3,TRBV11-2,.,.,CASSLTHATRLNTDTQYF,TGTGCCAGCAGCTTAACCCACGCGACTAGGCTTAACACAGATACGCAGTATTTT
TRBJ2-5,TRBV12-3/TRBV12-4,.,many,CASTKQAGTQYF,TGTGCCAGCACCAAGCAAGCGGGGACCCAGTACTTC
TRBJ1-2,TRBV29-1,TRBD1,few,CSVEPGQGFGYTF,TGCAGCGTTGAACCGGGACAGGGTTTTGGCTACACCTTC
TRBJ1-5,TRBV5-6,TRBD1,once,CASSIQGLGNQPQHF,TGTGCCAGCAGCATACAGGGGTTAGGCAATCAGCCCCAGCATTTT